The 18 T cell receptor beta chains given below trace back to one sample, sequenced in a study of T cell responses to AZD1222 COVID-19 vaccine. Method: immunoSEQ multiplex PCR; TCRdb's copy keeps in-frame clones and lacks some. The repertoire holds about 130,000 clones, with approximately 90% as singletons. The sequencing used peripheral blood, collected on day 0 of AZD1222 vaccination. These receptors were obtained from an adult in good health.

J is TRBJ2-3 and V is TRBV1. TRBV1 is a pseudogene. This CDR3 contains 19 residues. The CDR3 protein is CTSSQDSMKDPGRSDTQYF. The CDR3 bases are TGCACCAGCAGCCAAGATTCGATGAAGGATCCTGGTCGATCAGATACGCAGTATTTT.

V gene TRBV20-1 combines with J gene TRBJ1-1, with 7 bases aligning to TRBD1. V lost 3 bases, J lost 5 bases, and 9 bases stayed unmatched. CDR1 and CDR2 (germline): DFQATT, SNEGSKA (reference sequence). CDR3 length: 14 amino acids. CDR3 DNA sequence: TGCAGTGCTAGTACGGCAGGGGGAGGGACTGAAGCTTTCTTT. Translating it yields CSASTAGGGTEAFF.

The gene calls are TRBV7-2 and TRBJ1-6; possibly TRBD1 for D (6 bases). Germline loops: CDR1 SGHTA, CDR2 FQGNSA. V was shortened by 4 bases and J by 6 bases, with 10 bases between the two germline ends. This CDR3 comprises 14 residues. CDR3 nucleotides: TGTGCCAGCAGCTCAGGGACAATTAATTCACCCCTCCACTTT. Protein product: CASSSGTINSPLHF.

The chain recombines TRBV6-6 with TRBJ1-2; D ambiguous. CDR3 length: 12 residues. The germline gives CDR1 MNHNY, CDR2 SVGAGI (reference sequence). V dropped 7 bases and J dropped 3 bases, with 9 bases sitting between them. The CDR3 nucleotides are TGTGCCAGCATAGGGCTGCACTATGGCTACACCTTC. Its protein product is CASIGLHYGYTF.

The CDR3 reads CASSQGADRSGANVLTF. CDR3 DNA sequence: TGCGCCAGCAGCCAAGGGGCGGACCGCTCTGGGGCCAACGTCCTGACTTTC. The gene calls are TRBV4-3 and TRBJ2-6, with D uncertain. The length of the CDR3 is 17 residues. The V end lost 1 base, the J end lost 0 bases, and 10 bases lay between the germline ends. CDR1 is LGHNA, CDR2 YSLEER, per germline.

CDR3 nucleotide sequence: TGTGCCAGCAGTCCTCTGACAGGGAATAGCAATCAGCCCCAGCATTTT. Translation gives CASSPLTGNSNQPQHF. This chain uses TRBV27 with TRBJ1-5, with 7 bases that match TRBD1. Trimming cost V 5 bases and J 0 bases; bases outside gene matches: 7. Germline CDR1 reads MNHEY; CDR2 reads SMNVEV (reference sequence). The CDR3 sequence is 16 residues long.

The table lists this clone with a count of one. The chain carries TRBV7-9 and TRBJ1-6; 7 nucleotides agree with TRBD1. V was pared by 5 bases and J by 5 bases, with 9 bases of the junction left unmatched. The CDR3 loop spans 16 amino acids. Germline CDR1 SEHNR, CDR2 FQNEAQ (reference sequence). As DNA, the CDR3 is TGTGCCAGCAGCCCACCGGGACAGAGAGATAATTCACCCCTCCACTTT. Translation gives CASSPPGQRDNSPLHF.

The chain links TRBV11-3 to TRBJ1-6; D may be TRBD1 (6 bases). Trimming pared 4 bases from V and 6 bases from J, leaving 10 bases between. The CDR3 runs to 14 residues. Germline CDR1 and CDR2: SGHNT and YENEEA. The CDR3 here is CASSSGQSNSPLHF. The CDR3, as DNA: TGTGCCAGCAGCTCTGGACAGTCTAATTCACCCCTCCACTTT.

V usage is TRBV6-5 and J usage is TRBJ1-4; D unresolved. V lost 0 bases and J lost 5, with 7 bases in between. The CDR3 totals 14 residues. Germline V lookup: CDR1 MNHEY, CDR2 SVGAGI. CDR3 protein: CASSYSIGNEKLFF. The CDR3 DNA follows: TGTGCCAGCAGTTACTCGATAGGGAATGAAAAACTGTTTTTT.

The V gene is TRBV10-3, the J gene TRBJ2-7; TRBD1 is a possible D gene (5 bases). The germline gives CDR1 ENHRY, CDR2 SYGVKD. Trimming took 0 bases from V and 4 from J, leaving 13 bases between them. This CDR3 is built from 15 residues. The CDR3 is CAISESAASGYEQYF. In DNA form, the CDR3 reads TGTGCCATCAGTGAGTCGGCGGCTTCAGGGTACGAGCAGTACTTC.

The genes are TRBV6-5 and TRBJ1-1; 11 bases are a match to TRBD1. Germline values: CDR1 MNHEY, CDR2 SVGAGI. CDR3 length equals 14 residues. The J segment lost 4 bases and the V segment lost 11 bases, leaving 9 bases of the junction unmatched. Here the CDR3 reads CAGSTGTGGTEAFF. The CDR3 nucleotides read TGTGCCGGATCAACCGGGACAGGGGGCACTGAAGCTTTCTTT.

The DNA of the CDR3 is TGTGCCAGCAGCTTGCGCAGGGAGCGTTACTACGAGCAGTACTTC. As protein: CASSLRRERYYEQYF. The genes are TRBV5-4 and TRBJ2-7; D tentatively fits TRBD1 or TRBD2 (5 bases each). CDR3 length: 15 residues. The germline V gene has CDR1 SGHNT and CDR2 YYREEE (reference sequence). The germline V and J ends were trimmed by 1 base and 3 bases, with 14 bases remaining between them.

This clone has only one observation. The V and J genes are TRBV13 and TRBJ1-2, with D hard to call. Trimming stripped 4 bases from V and 2 bases from J, with 11 bases between. This CDR3 is built from 14 residues. Germline CDR1 and CDR2: PRHDT and FYEKMQ (reference sequence). The CDR3 protein is CASSSGRSNYGYTF. The CDR3 DNA reads TGTGCCAGCAGCTCAGGACGGTCCAACTATGGCTACACCTTC.

Regarding this clone: Germline is not matched at one junction end, which may reflect a read error. The chain uses TRBV27 and TRBJ1-6; TRBD1 matches 8 bases. CDR1 is MNHEY, CDR2 SMNVEV, per germline (reference sequence). The CDR3 is 12 residues long. The CDR3 protein is CATFPGQVPAYF. The CDR3 coding sequence is TGTGCCACATTCCCGGGACAGGTCCCCGCTTACTTT.

The chain uses TRBV5-6 and TRBJ2-7; D remains unclear. This CDR3 spans 13 amino acids. V was clipped by 0 bases and J by 2 bases, with 6 bases between them. From germline, CDR1 is SGHDT and CDR2 YYEEEE. The CDR3 sequence is CASSLADPYEQYF. The CDR3 DNA follows: TGTGCCAGCAGCTTGGCAGATCCCTACGAGCAGTACTTC.

This clone turned up a few times. The chain links TRBV28 to TRBJ2-7, with 10 bases aligning to TRBD2. CDR1 MDHEN and CDR2 SYDVKM come from the germline V gene. V gave up 4 bases and J gave up 12 bases; unmatched junction bases: 12. The CDR3 totals 14 residues. CDR3 coding DNA: TGTGCCAGCAGTTCCCCCTTGACTAGCGGGTTTGCGTACTTC. Residues: CASSSPLTSGFAYF. Together with reference TRBV28 and TRBJ2-7, the CDR3 gives the full variable domain: DVKVTQSSRYLVKRTGEKVFLECVQDMDHENMFWYRQDPGLGLRLIYFSYDVKMKEKGDIPEGYSVSREKKERFSLILESASTNQTSMYLCASSSPLTSGFAYFGPGTRLTVT.

Only one count was recorded for this clone. The rearrangement joins TRBV28 to TRBJ1-5; D not resolved. V dropped 4 bases and J dropped 4 bases, with 20 bases sitting between them. Looked up from germline, CDR1 is MDHEN and CDR2 is SYDVKM. The CDR3 has 17 amino acids. In DNA form, the CDR3 reads TGTGCCAGCAGTTATCCCGATGAAATTCTGGAAAATCAGCCCCAGCATTTT. Translated, it gives CASSYPDEILENQPQHF. Together with reference TRBV28 and TRBJ1-5, the CDR3 gives the full variable domain: DVKVTQSSRYLVKRTGEKVFLECVQDMDHENMFWYRQDPGLGLRLIYFSYDVKMKEKGDIPEGYSVSREKKERFSLILESASTNQTSMYLCASSYPDEILENQPQHFGDGTRLSIL.

The chain couples TRBV7-6 to TRBJ1-4; D ambiguous. There are 15 residues in the CDR3. Trimming removed 2 bases from V and 3 bases from J, with 10 bases in between. In germline, CDR1 is SGHVS, CDR2 FNYEAQ. Here the CDR3 DNA reads TGTGCCAGCAGCTTACTAACAGCCCCTAATGAAAAACTGTTTTTT. Protein sequence: CASSLLTAPNEKLFF.